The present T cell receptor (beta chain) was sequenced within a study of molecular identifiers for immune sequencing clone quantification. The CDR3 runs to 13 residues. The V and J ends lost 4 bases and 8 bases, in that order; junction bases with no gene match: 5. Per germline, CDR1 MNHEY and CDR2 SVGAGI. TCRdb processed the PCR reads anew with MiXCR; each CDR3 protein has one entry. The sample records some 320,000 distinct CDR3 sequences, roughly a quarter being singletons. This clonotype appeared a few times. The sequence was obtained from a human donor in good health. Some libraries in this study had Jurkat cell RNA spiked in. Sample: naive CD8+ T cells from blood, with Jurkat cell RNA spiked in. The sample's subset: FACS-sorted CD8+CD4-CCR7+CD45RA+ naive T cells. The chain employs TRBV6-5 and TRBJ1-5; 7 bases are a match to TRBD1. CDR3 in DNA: TGTGCCAGCAGTTCAGGGGGTGAGAAGCCCCAGCATTTT. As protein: CASSSGGEKPQHF.